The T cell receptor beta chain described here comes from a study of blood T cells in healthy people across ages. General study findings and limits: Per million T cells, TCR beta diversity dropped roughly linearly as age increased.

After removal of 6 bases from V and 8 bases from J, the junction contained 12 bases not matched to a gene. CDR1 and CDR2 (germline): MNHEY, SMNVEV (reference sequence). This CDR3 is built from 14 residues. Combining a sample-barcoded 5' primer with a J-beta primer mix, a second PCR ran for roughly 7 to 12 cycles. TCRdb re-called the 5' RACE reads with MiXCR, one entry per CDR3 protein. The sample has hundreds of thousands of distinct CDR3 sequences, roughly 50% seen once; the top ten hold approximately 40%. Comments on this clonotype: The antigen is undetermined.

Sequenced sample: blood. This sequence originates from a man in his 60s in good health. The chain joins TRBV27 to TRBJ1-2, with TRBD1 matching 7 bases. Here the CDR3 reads CASSTTGLERGYTF. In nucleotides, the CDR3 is TGTGCCAGCAGCACGACAGGGCTGGAAAGGGGCTACACCTTC.